This TCR beta chain was captured by sequencing in a study of monozygotic twins with inflammatory bowel disease. UMIs incorporating a 6-nucleotide sample barcode were appended by means of template switching. TCRdb re-called the 5' RACE reads, yielding one record per CDR3 amino acid sequence without DNA. The listing contains over 110,000 distinct CDR3 sequences. Per the germline V gene, CDR1 is LGHNA and CDR2 is YSLEER. The CDR3 totals 16 residues. The material sequenced was blood. The chain joins TRBV4-3 to TRBJ2-7. The source of this sequence is a human donor with ulcerative colitis or Crohn's disease, or a healthy co-twin of an affected twin (not recorded which). CDR3 protein: CASSQDRSGSSYEQYF.